Listed below are T cell receptor beta chains from one sample, sequenced in a study of T-cell memory formation after mild COVID-19. TCRdb reprocessed the 5' RACE reads with MiXCR, giving one entry per CDR3 protein. The repertoire consists of fewer than 200,000 distinct CDR3 sequences, with less than 20% occurring once and the leading ten covering around 3.9%. The sample consisted of PBMCs or a T cell subset sorted from them (not recorded which). All receptors come from a man aged 18 to 30 who had mild COVID-19 (a few samples of this study predate the infection). Cell type and time point are not known. CDR3s include the opening cysteine and the closing phenylalanine or tryptophan.

v_call	j_call	cdr3_aa
TRBV12-3/TRBV12-4	TRBJ2-1	CASSLSLEGVQFF
TRBV20-1	TRBJ1-1	CSGRGGPMNTEAFF
TRBV5-1	TRBJ1-2	CASSPEGAIANYGYTF
TRBV2	TRBJ2-3	CASSPDGGVTDTQYF
TRBV11-3	TRBJ2-3	CASSPAARGAGTDTQYF
TRBV5-1	TRBJ1-1	CASSLGPRNTEAFF
TRBV20-1	TRBJ1-1	CSAKAGGNTEAFF
TRBV25-1	TRBJ1-5	CASSESRTGWNQPQHF
TRBV20-1	TRBJ1-5	CSAKNRGQSQPQHF
TRBV12-3/TRBV12-4	TRBJ1-1	CASSMSLGNTEAFF
TRBV27	TRBJ1-2	CASSPTGAVHYGYTF
TRBV5-5	TRBJ1-2	CASSLGGSNYGYTF
TRBV5-1	TRBJ2-3	CASRRRTGDADTQYF
TRBV14	TRBJ2-3	CASSQKRGRPYTQYF
TRBV4-2	TRBJ2-1	CASSPGTGDGEQFF
TRBV7-2	TRBJ2-5	CASSPRVGGQETQYF
TRBV5-1	TRBJ2-3	CASSLARAGGTDTQYF
TRBV7-8	TRBJ2-5	CASSRPTSGVETQYF
TRBV7-6	TRBJ2-3	CASSSPPGVSTDTQYF
TRBV5-5	TRBJ2-5	CASSSPGKETQYF
TRBV10-3	TRBJ2-4	CASQTGEANIQYF
TRBV4-2	TRBJ2-3	CASSQVTSSPSTDTQYF
TRBV2	TRBJ2-5	CASSGWETQYF
TRBV5-1	TRBJ2-3	CASSFIAGGTDTQYF
TRBV6-2/TRBV6-3	TRBJ2-6	CTVRGSGANVLTF
TRBV11-1	TRBJ1-2	CASSSYEYGYTF
TRBV5-1	TRBJ1-4	CASSWGTALATNEKLFF
TRBV27	TRBJ2-4	CASSSLGTAGSYIQYF
TRBV5-5	TRBJ1-5	CASSNRDLGQPQHF
TRBV18	TRBJ2-4	CASSLSQGGTKNIQYF
TRBV5-1	TRBJ2-3	CASSSQGFTDTQYF
TRBV13	TRBJ1-1	CASSSGWADTEAFF
TRBV5-1	TRBJ1-2	CASSGGQGAYGYTF
TRBV28	TRBJ2-2	CASTSRGGNTGELFF
TRBV7-2	TRBJ2-5	CASSFSGGAGETQYF
TRBV18	TRBJ2-1	CASSPPGGNNEQFF
TRBV24-1	TRBJ1-1	CATSDPGTEAFF
TRBV21-1	TRBJ1-3	CASSKEDSLFSGNTIYF
TRBV9	TRBJ1-1	CASSVVSGTGVGTEAFF
TRBV28	TRBJ2-5	CASRTLKTQYF
TRBV20-1	TRBJ2-3	CSARDSTSTDTQYF
TRBV28	TRBJ1-5	CASMSQGRQPQHF
TRBV5-1	TRBJ1-5	CASSAGTGSSQPQHF
TRBV20-1	TRBJ2-5	CSARTSGSTETQYF
TRBV7-9	TRBJ2-5	CASSFAAGQETQYF
TRBV4-2	TRBJ2-1	CASSQVSSGDWEQFF
TRBV20-1	TRBJ1-1	CSARAQGIAEAFF
TRBV5-1	TRBJ2-1	CASKGELGGREFF
TRBV6-2/TRBV6-3	TRBJ2-4	CASTSLAKNIQYF
TRBV6-6	TRBJ1-1	CASSYSGDKEAFF
TRBV20-1	TRBJ2-7	CSASTGSGGEIYEQYF